The following is a TCR beta chain sequence with its context. Its cognate antigen is unknown. The V gene end was trimmed by 4 bases and the J gene end by 5 bases; junction bases not matched to a gene: 8. CDR3 length: 14 residues. Looked up from germline, CDR1 is SGDLS and CDR2 is YYNGEE. This entry belongs to a study of cytomegalovirus exposure and HLA in healthy donors. Study-wide context: The Caucasian-associated ancestry cluster held roughly 80% of 300 to 450 genotyped donors.

Whole-study findings and limits: Presence/absence analyses assumed roughly uniform sequencing depth across donors. Judged likely to be a sequencing artifact was a cluster of highly shared sequence variants.

Primers: 60 Vbeta forward and 13 Jbeta reverse. Assay: immunoSEQ multiplex PCR; the TCRdb copy retains only in-frame clones and omits some. The repertoire holds about 200,000 clones, with more than 75% as singletons. This chain connects TRBV9 to TRBJ2-5, with 7 positions matching TRBD2. The sequence was obtained from a male donor in good health and CMV-seropositive. The specimen was PBMCs. The chain's CDR3 is CASSREGGPETQYF. CDR3 sequence (DNA): TGTGCCAGCAGCCGCGAGGGAGGGCCGGAGACCCAGTACTTC.